Shown below are 21 T cell receptor beta chains from a single sample sequenced in a study of post-analysis software for immune sequencing data. Points from the study as a whole: Relative to controls, patients had a handful of TRBV segments at higher frequency, with TRBV5-6, TRBV5-1 and TRBV20-1 among these.

For these TCRs, the target antigens are not known. Every TCR beta cDNA library bore unique molecular identifiers. TCRdb itself ran the PCR reads through MiXCR, one entry per CDR3 protein. This table holds 700,000 to 800,000 distinct CDR3 sequences, approximately 30% found once. The sample consisted of blood. The receptor source for this set is a girl between 10 and 17 years old with multiple sclerosis.

This clonotype occurred a few times. In DNA, the CDR3 is TGTGCCAGCAGCCCCGAATTCCGGGCTCCCGAGGGCTACACCTTC. This sequence encodes CASSPEFRAPEGYTF. The V gene is TRBV3-1, the J gene TRBJ1-2, with no clear D. CDR3 length: 15 amino acids. V was shortened by 4 bases and J by 8 bases, with 20 bases between the two germline ends. The germline gives CDR1 LGHDT, CDR2 YNNKEL (reference sequence). Drawing the rest from reference TRBV3-1 and TRBJ1-2, the complete variable domain is DTAVSQTPKYLVTQMGNDKSIKCEQNLGHDTMYWYKQDSKKFLKIMFSYNNKELIINETVPNRFSPKSPDKAHLNLHINSLELGDSAVYFCASSPEFRAPEGYTFGSGTRLTVV.

In DNA form, the CDR3 reads TGTGCCAGCAGCCAAGGAAAGTCGGGTGGCTACACCTTC. Residues: CASSQGKSGGYTF. The genes are TRBV3-1 and TRBJ1-2; no clear D gene. Trimming stripped 1 base from V and 7 bases from J, with 10 bases between. Germline-derived CDR1 and CDR2 are LGHDT and YNNKEL (reference sequence). There are 13 residues in the CDR3.

The chain combines TRBV24-1 with TRBJ2-1; D possibly matches TRBD1 or TRBD2 (5 bases each). The CDR3 extends over 11 amino acids. Trimming pared 3 bases from V and 11 bases from J, leaving 7 bases between. Germline V lookup: CDR1 KGHDR, CDR2 SFDVKD. The CDR3 loop reads CATSDPGQQFF. Here the CDR3 DNA reads TGTGCCACCAGTGATCCGGGACAGCAGTTCTTC.

The rearrangement links TRBV19 to TRBJ2-1; D possibly corresponds to TRBD2 (6 bases). Trimming pared 3 bases from V and 8 bases from J, leaving 17 bases between. The germline gives CDR1 LNHDA, CDR2 SQIVND (reference sequence). The CDR3 is made up of 15 amino acids. The CDR3 loop is CASSMSAGPGHEQFF. CDR3 DNA: TGTGCCAGTAGTATGTCCGCGGGACCGGGCCATGAGCAGTTCTTC.

CDR3 coding DNA: TGCAGTGCTAGACCCTTAGCGGGAGTCTGGTACGATGAGCAGTTCTTC. It is translated as CSARPLAGVWYDEQFF. The chain joins TRBV20-1 to TRBJ2-1, with 9 bases that match TRBD2. CDR1 DFQATT and CDR2 SNEGSKA come from the germline V gene (reference sequence). J gave up 8 bases and V 2 bases, and 13 bases lay outside the gene matches. The CDR3 contains 16 residues.

The chain links TRBV6-1 to TRBJ2-5; tentative D call: TRBD2 (5 bases). V was trimmed by 2 bases and J by 0 bases, leaving 7 bases between them. This CDR3 comprises 14 residues. CDR1 is MNHNS and CDR2 is SASEGT in the germline V gene. The CDR3 region is CASSESGYQETQYF. DNA of the CDR3: TGTGCCAGCAGTGAATCGGGGTACCAAGAGACCCAGTACTTC.

This clonotype has a single count. CDR3 in amino acids: CASSLSVSNYEQYF. The CDR3 nucleotides read TGTGCCAGCAGTTTATCGGTGTCGAACTACGAGCAGTACTTC. The chain joins TRBV27 to TRBJ2-7, with D unclear. Looked up from germline, CDR1 is MNHEY and CDR2 is SMNVEV (reference sequence). This CDR3 region has 14 residues. V was cut by 0 bases and J by 3 bases, with 9 bases left in between.

The CDR3 loop reads CASSDRHPYEQYF. CDR3 nucleotides: TGTGCCAGCAGTGACCGACACCCCTACGAGCAGTACTTC. The rearrangement joins TRBV6-4 to TRBJ2-7; D uncertain. V dropped 2 bases and J dropped 2 bases, with 7 bases sitting between them. CDR3 length equals 13 residues. Germline CDR1 and CDR2: MRHNA and SNTAGT.

This clonotype was observed a handful of times. V is TRBV20-1 and J is TRBJ1-2, with D maybe TRBD1 (6 bases). The CDR3 covers 16 residues. CDR1 is DFQATT, CDR2 SNEGSKA, per germline (reference sequence). V lost 6 bases and J lost 3, with 23 bases in between. DNA for the CDR3: TGCAGTGCCTTCAAGTACAGGGCCCCCCAAGACTATGGCTACACCTTC. Its protein is CSAFKYRAPQDYGYTF.

The chain couples TRBV7-2 to TRBJ1-2; the D is unclear. The ends were cut back, 5 bases at V and 4 bases at J, with 20 bases in the middle. The CDR3 consists of 16 residues. Germline V gives CDR1 SGHTA, CDR2 FQGNSA. In DNA, the CDR3 is TGTGCCAGCAGCCAACGGAGCCAGACTACTAGCTATGGCTACACCTTC. It is translated as CASSQRSQTTSYGYTF. Using reference TRBV7-2 and TRBJ1-2 for the parts outside the CDR3, the full variable domain is GAGVSQSPSNKVTEKGKDVELRCDPISGHTALYWYRQSLGQGLEFLIYFQGNSAPDKSGLPSDRFSAERTGGSVSTLTIQRTQQEDSAVYLCASSQRSQTTSYGYTFGSGTRLTVV.

This clonotype appeared many times. CDR3 DNA sequence: TGCAGCGGACAGAGCTACAATGAGCAGTTCTTC. Protein sequence: CSGQSYNEQFF. The chain links TRBV29-1 to TRBJ2-1; possibly TRBD1 for D (5 bases). The CDR3 is made up of 11 amino acids. With 7 bases removed from V and 3 bases from J, the gap between germline ends came to 7 bases. Germline-derived CDR1 and CDR2 are SQVTM and ANQGSEA.

This clonotype has a count of ten or more. J is TRBJ2-5 and V is TRBV6-5; 7 nucleotides agree with TRBD2. V shed 6 bases, J shed 5 bases, and the junction held 9 bases outside the gene matches. The CDR3 has 14 amino acids. In germline, CDR1 is MNHEY, CDR2 SVGAGI. The CDR3 region is CASRSSYSGETQYF. The CDR3 nucleotides are TGTGCCAGCAGATCTTCTTATAGCGGGGAGACCCAGTACTTC.

This clonotype was counted only a few times. The V gene is TRBV28, the J gene TRBJ2-3, with TRBD2 matching 13 bases. This CDR3 region has 17 residues. The germline V gene encodes CDR1 MDHEN and CDR2 SYDVKM. With V trimmed by 5 bases and J by 4 bases, 9 bases remained unmatched. The CDR3 DNA reads TGTGCCAGCAGTCCGGGGACTAGCGGGGAGGCGTCAGATACGCAGTATTTT. This codes for CASSPGTSGEASDTQYF.

The chain recombines TRBV2 with TRBJ2-1, with 10 bases aligning to TRBD1. The CDR3 covers 14 residues. V lost 5 bases and J lost 12; bases outside the gene matches: 10. Germline V gene sequence: CDR1 SNHLY, CDR2 FYNNEI. The CDR3 DNA is TGTGCCAGCAGTCGGGACAGGGGTAGGGATGGGCAGTTCTTC. It codes for CASSRDRGRDGQFF.

The J gene is TRBJ2-7, the V gene TRBV6-5; D remains unclear. CDR1 is MNHEY, CDR2 SVGAGI, per germline. The V and J ends lost 6 bases and 1 base respectively, with 13 bases between them. The CDR3 sequence is 14 residues long. CDR3 amino acids: CASSSGPVSYEQYF. As DNA, the CDR3 is TGTGCCAGCAGCTCCGGGCCGGTATCCTACGAGCAGTACTTC.

This clonotype came up a few times. The chain employs TRBV15 and TRBJ2-1; tentative D call: TRBD2 (6 bases). Trimming stripped 9 bases from V and 8 bases from J, with 20 bases between. Germline loops: CDR1 LNHNV, CDR2 YYDKDF (reference sequence). The CDR3 has 14 amino acids. The CDR3 here is CATAEGGTGDEQFF. CDR3 DNA sequence: TGTGCCACAGCCGAGGGTGGGACGGGGGATGAGCAGTTCTTC.

The chain has TRBV28 and TRBJ2-7, with TRBD1 matching 10 bases. The germline V gene has CDR1 MDHEN and CDR2 SYDVKM. This CDR3 spans 14 amino acids. Trimming cost V 8 bases and J 0 bases; bases outside gene matches: 4. CDR3 coding DNA: TGTGCCAGCCGATGGACAGGGGGCTCCTACGAGCAGTACTTC. As protein: CASRWTGGSYEQYF.

The chain is built from TRBV7-9 and TRBJ2-4, with D possibly TRBD1 on 6 matching bases. The V end was cut by 5 bases, the J end by 7 bases, with 12 bases between. CDR1 and CDR2 from the germline V gene are SEHNR and FQNEAQ (reference sequence). The CDR3 is 13 amino acids. The CDR3 coding sequence is TGTGCCAGCAGCCCACAGGGTGGGAACATTCAGTACTTC. Encoded protein: CASSPQGGNIQYF.

This chain joins TRBV2 and TRBJ1-2; D may be TRBD1 (5 bases). This CDR3 is built from 13 residues. CDR1 and CDR2 from the germline V gene are SNHLY and FYNNEI. The V and J ends lost 9 bases and 8 bases respectively, with 19 bases between them. CDR3 DNA sequence: TGTGCCAGTATTCCGGGGGGTTCTCGGGGCTACACCTTC. It codes for CASIPGGSRGYTF.

In its sample, this clonotype was seen a few times. V is TRBV4-3 and J is TRBJ2-7, with unresolved D. Per the germline V gene, CDR1 is LGHNA and CDR2 is YSLEER. V shed 1 base and J shed 0 bases, with 16 bases lying between them. This CDR3 is 17 amino acids long. The CDR3 nucleotides read TGCGCCAGCAGCCAAGCACTTGACGGAACCCACTCCTACGAGCAGTACTTC. Its protein is CASSQALDGTHSYEQYF.

The V and J genes are TRBV9 and TRBJ1-2; a possible D gene is TRBD1 (6 bases). The CDR3 length is 15 residues. From germline, CDR1 is SGDLS and CDR2 YYNGEE. The germline V and J ends were trimmed by 4 bases and 6 bases, with 19 bases remaining between them. CDR3 DNA: TGTGCCAGCAGCCCTAGGGCGGCCGGGGGCGATGGCTACACCTTC. Residues: CASSPRAAGGDGYTF.